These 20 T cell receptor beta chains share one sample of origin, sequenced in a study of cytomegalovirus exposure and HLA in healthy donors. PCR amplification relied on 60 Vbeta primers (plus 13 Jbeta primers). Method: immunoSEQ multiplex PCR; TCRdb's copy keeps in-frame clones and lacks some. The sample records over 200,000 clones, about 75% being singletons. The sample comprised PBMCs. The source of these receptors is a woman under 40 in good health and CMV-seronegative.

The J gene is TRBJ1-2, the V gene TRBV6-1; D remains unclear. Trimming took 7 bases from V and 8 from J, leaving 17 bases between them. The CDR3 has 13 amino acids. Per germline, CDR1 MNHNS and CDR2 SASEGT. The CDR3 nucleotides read TGTGCCAGCACCTCCGGGAGTCTCAGGGGCTACACCTTC. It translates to CASTSGSLRGYTF.

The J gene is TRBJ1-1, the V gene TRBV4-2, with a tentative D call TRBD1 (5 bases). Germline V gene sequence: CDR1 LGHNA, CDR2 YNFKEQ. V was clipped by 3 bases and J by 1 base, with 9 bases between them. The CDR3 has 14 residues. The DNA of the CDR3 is TGTGCCAGCAGCCACAAACAGGCGAACACTGAAGCTTTCTTT. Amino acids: CASSHKQANTEAFF.

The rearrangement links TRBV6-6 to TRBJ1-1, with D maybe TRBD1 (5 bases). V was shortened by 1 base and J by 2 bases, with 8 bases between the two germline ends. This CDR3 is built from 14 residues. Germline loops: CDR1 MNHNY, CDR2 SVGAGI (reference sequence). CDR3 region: CASSYFDSNTEAFF. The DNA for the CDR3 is TGTGCCAGCAGTTACTTTGACAGTAACACTGAAGCTTTCTTT.

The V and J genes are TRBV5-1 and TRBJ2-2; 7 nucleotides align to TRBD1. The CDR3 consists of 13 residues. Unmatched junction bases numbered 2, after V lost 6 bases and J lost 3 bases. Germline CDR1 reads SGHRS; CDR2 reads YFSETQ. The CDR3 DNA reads TGCGCCAGCACAGGGGGATACACCGGGGAGCTGTTTTTT. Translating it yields CASTGGYTGELFF.

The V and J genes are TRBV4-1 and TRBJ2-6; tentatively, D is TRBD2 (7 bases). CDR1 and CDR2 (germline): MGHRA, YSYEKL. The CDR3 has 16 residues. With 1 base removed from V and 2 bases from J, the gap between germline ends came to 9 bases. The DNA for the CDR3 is TGCGCCAGCAGCCAAGGAGGGGGGGCTGGGGCCAACGTCCTGACTTTC. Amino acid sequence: CASSQGGGAGANVLTF.

The CDR3 is CASSLGLAGVYEQYF. The DNA for the CDR3 is TGTGCCAGCAGCCTCGGACTAGCGGGGGTCTACGAGCAGTACTTC. The J gene is TRBJ2-7, the V gene TRBV5-4, with TRBD2 matching 13 bases. V gave up 4 bases and J gave up 3 bases; unmatched junction bases: 4. This CDR3 has 15 residues. The germline CDR1 and CDR2 sequences are SGHNT and YYREEE (reference sequence).

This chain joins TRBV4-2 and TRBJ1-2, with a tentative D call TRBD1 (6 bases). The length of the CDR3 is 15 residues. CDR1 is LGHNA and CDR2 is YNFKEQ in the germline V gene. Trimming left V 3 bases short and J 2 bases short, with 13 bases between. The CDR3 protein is CASSQPGQTNYGYTF. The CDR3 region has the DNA TGTGCCAGCAGCCAGCCCGGACAGACCAACTATGGCTACACCTTC.

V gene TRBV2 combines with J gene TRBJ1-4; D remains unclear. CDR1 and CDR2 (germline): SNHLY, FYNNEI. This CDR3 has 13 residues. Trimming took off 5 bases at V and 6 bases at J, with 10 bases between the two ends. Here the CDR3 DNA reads TGTGCCAGCAGTCGAGCAATAGATGAAAAACTGTTTTTT. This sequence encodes CASSRAIDEKLFF.

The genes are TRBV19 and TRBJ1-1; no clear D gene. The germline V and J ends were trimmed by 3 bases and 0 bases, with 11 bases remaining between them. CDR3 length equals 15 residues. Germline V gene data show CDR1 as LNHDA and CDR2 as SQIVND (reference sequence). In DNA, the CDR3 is TGTGCCAGTAGTATTACCCTAGAAGTGAACACTGAAGCTTTCTTT. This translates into CASSITLEVNTEAFF.

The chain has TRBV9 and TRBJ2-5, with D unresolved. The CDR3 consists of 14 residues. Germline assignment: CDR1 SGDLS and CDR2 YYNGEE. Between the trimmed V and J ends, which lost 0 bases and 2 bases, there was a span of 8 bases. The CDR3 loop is CASSVGDGQETQYF. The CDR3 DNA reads TGTGCCAGCAGCGTAGGTGACGGGCAAGAGACCCAGTACTTC.

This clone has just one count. The CDR3 protein is CASSQLSGVQETQYF. Written as DNA, the CDR3 is TGTGCCAGCAGCCAACTTTCCGGAGTCCAAGAGACCCAGTACTTC. This chain joins TRBV4-2 and TRBJ2-5; D gene ambiguous. This CDR3 is built from 15 residues. Germline CDR1 reads LGHNA; CDR2 reads YNFKEQ. V lost 2 bases, J lost 1 base, and 11 bases lay in between.

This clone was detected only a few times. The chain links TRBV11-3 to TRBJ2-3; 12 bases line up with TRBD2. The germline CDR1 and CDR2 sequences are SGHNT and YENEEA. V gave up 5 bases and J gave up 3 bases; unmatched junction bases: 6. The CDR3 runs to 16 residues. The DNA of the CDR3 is TGTGCCAGCAGCGCAGGACTAGCGGGACTTACAGATACGCAGTATTTT. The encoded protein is CASSAGLAGLTDTQYF.

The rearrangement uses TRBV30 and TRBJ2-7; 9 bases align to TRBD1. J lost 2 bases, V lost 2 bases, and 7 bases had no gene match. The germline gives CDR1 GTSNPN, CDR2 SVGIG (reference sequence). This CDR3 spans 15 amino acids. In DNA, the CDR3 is TGTGCCTGGAGTTCCCGGGACAGGGACCCCTACGAGCAGTACTTC. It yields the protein CAWSSRDRDPYEQYF.

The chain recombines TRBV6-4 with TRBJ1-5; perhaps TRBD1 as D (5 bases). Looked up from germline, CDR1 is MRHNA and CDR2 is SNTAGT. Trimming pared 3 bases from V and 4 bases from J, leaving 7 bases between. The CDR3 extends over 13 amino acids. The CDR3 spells CASSEGDNQPQHF. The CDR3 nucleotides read TGTGCCAGCAGTGAAGGGGATAATCAGCCCCAGCATTTT.

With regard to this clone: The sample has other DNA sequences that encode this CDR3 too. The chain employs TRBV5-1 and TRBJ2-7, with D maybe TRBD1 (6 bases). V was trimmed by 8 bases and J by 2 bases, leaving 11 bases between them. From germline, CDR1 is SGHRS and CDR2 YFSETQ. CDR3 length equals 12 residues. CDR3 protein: CASRDTAYEQYF. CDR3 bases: TGCGCCAGTAGGGACACGGCCTACGAGCAGTACTTC.

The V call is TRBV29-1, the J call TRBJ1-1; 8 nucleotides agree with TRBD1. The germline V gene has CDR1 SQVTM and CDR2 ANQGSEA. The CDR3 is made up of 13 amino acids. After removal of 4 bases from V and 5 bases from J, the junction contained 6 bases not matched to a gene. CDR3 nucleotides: TGCAGCGTTGCAAGACAGGGGAATACTGAAGCTTTCTTT. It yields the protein CSVARQGNTEAFF.

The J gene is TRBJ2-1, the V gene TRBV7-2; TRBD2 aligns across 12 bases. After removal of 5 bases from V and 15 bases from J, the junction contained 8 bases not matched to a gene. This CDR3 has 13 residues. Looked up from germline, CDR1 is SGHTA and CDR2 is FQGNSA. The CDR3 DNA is TGTGCCAGCAGCCGGCGGACTAGCGGGACTCCGTTCTTC. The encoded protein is CASSRRTSGTPFF.

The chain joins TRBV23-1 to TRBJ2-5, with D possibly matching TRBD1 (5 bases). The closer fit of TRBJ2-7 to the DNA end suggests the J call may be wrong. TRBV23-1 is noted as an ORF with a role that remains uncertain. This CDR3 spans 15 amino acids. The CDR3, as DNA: TGCGCCAGCAGTCAGCCCCGGACACCGGCCTACGAGCAGTACTTC. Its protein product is CASSQPRTPAYEQYF.

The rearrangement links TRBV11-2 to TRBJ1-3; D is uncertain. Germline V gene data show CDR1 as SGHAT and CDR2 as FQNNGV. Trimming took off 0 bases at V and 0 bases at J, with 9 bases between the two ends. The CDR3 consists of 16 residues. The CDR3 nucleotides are TGTGCCAGCAGCTTAGATCATCCGAGCTCTGGAAACACCATATATTTT. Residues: CASSLDHPSSGNTIYF. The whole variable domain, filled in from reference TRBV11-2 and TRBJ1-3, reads EAGVAQSPRYKIIEKRQSVAFWCNPISGHATLYWYQQILGQGPKLLIQFQNNGVVDDSQLPKDRFSAERLKGVDSTLKIQPAKLEDSAVYLCASSLDHPSSGNTIYFGEGSWLTVV.

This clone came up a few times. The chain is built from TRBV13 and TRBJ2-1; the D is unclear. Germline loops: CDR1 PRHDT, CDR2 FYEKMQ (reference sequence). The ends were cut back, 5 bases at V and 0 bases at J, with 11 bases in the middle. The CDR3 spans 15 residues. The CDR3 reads CASSPTASSYNEQFF. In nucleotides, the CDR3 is TGTGCCAGCAGCCCCACTGCTAGCTCCTACAATGAGCAGTTCTTC.